This TCR beta chain was recovered during a study of T cells in Graves' hyperthyroidism and ophthalmopathy. On the study more broadly: At the time of initial diagnosis and before any treatment, peripheral blood was collected.

This clonotype was detected many times. Amplified TCR beta CDR3 regions derived from RNA transcripts. The HTBI primer set drove a first-round RT-PCR of the TCR CDR3. TCRdb called the multiplex PCR reads again in MiXCR, with one record for every CDR3 protein. The top ten clones hold roughly 3% of a sample with about 600,000 distinct CDR3 sequences, about a sixth of them seen once. Germline CDR1 SGHRS, CDR2 YFSETQ. V was clipped by 2 bases and J by 2 bases, with 8 bases between them. The CDR3 consists of 14 residues. The chain uses TRBV5-1 and TRBJ1-3, with a possible D match to TRBD1 (6 bases). The receptor was isolated from a woman between 35 and 50 years old with Graves' ophthalmopathy. Sequencing was performed on blood. CDR3 protein: CASSLQGAGNTIYF. DNA of the CDR3: TGCGCCAGCAGCTTACAGGGTGCTGGAAACACCATATATTTT.